These T cell receptor beta chains were read from a single sample in a study of T cells in narcolepsy. Sequencing was performed with immunoSEQ multiplex PCR; in TCRdb, only in-frame clones are kept and a portion is missing. The sample records some 30,000 clones, under 85% being singletons. The sequenced sample consisted of CD45RA- memory CD4+ T cells from PBMCs. Receptor source: a human donor with narcolepsy. Each CDR3 is given with its conserved first and last residue. The D gene is left open where the match is weak. Expanded clones are given a class, and other clones once, few, many or no size at all.

>NA|TRBJ1-1|TRBV5-6|TRBD1
CASSFTGVNTEAFF
>NA|TRBJ1-5|TRBV4-2|TRBD1
CASSQGARGINQPQHF
>NA|TRBJ2-1|TRBV6-1|NA
CASSEVQVLPGEQFF
>NA|TRBJ1-5|TRBV29-1|TRBD1
CSVRSGQDNQPQHF
>NA|TRBJ2-3|TRBV10-2|NA
CASSLGDTQYF
>NA|TRBJ1-2|TRBV29-1|TRBD1
CSVPGQGSGGYTF
>NA|TRBJ1-5|TRBV6-6|NA
CASSYPGLNQPQHF
>NA|TRBJ1-1|TRBV7-8|NA
CASSIYLQGNTEAFF
>NA|TRBJ1-4|TRBV11-2|NA
CASSTRTRSLEKLFF
>NA|TRBJ1-2|TRBV19|NA
CASTLTGGGYGYTF
>few|TRBJ1-1|TRBV19|NA
CASSIDLGQNTEAFF
>once|TRBJ1-5|TRBV7-2|TRBD1
CASSLGGGRNQPQHF
>NA|TRBJ2-2|TRBV28|TRBD1
CASTTTGGIRTGELFF
>few|TRBJ2-7|TRBV19|TRBD1
CASSIRGQVNEQYF
>NA|TRBJ1-6|TRBV7-8|NA
CASSFSQGSGSPLHF
>NA|TRBJ1-2|TRBV9|TRBD1
CASSAGGAYNYGYTF
>NA|TRBJ1-6|TRBV28|NA
CASSLGQQRSPLHF
>NA|TRBJ1-2|TRBV20-1|NA
CSARVGGGYTF
>NA|TRBJ1-5|TRBV4-2|TRBD1
CASSQEGTGDQPQHF
>NA|TRBJ1-4|TRBV21-1|NA
CASSKHGGSEKLFF
>NA|TRBJ2-3|TRBV7-3|NA
CASSLGTLDTQYF
>NA|TRBJ1-4|TRBV18|NA
CASSPPGTSEKLFF
>NA|TRBJ1-3|TRBV28|NA
CASSVGLLSGNTIYF
>NA|TRBJ2-2|TRBV19|NA
CASSTAGAGELFF
>NA|TRBJ2-3|TRBV18|NA
CASSPPGGVDTQYF
>NA|TRBJ2-1|TRBV19|TRBD1
CASRRGPYGNEQFF
>NA|TRBJ1-1|TRBV6-6|TRBD1
CASRPARQGAGTEAFF
>NA|TRBJ2-1|TRBV19|NA
CASSLRVWVYNEQFF
>NA|TRBJ1-6|TRBV9|NA
CASSDGHANNSPLHF
>NA|TRBJ2-1|TRBV28|NA
CASRGSSYNEQFF
>NA|TRBJ1-2|TRBV6-5|NA
CASSYSHRPNYGYTF
>NA|TRBJ1-2|TRBV5-1|NA
CASSTDRNGYTF
>NA|TRBJ2-7|TRBV5-6|TRBD1
CASSFGDREGEQYF
>NA|TRBJ1-5|TRBV19|NA
CAAGFNQPQHF
>NA|TRBJ1-6|TRBV5-1|NA
CASSLEGNSPLHF
>NA|TRBJ2-3|TRBV6-1|NA
CASSGKWSRTDTQYF
>NA|TRBJ2-1|TRBV25-1|NA
CASSRGGSYNEQFF
>few|TRBJ2-1|TRBV7-2|NA
CASSFLLSNNEQFF
>once|TRBJ2-3|TRBV27|NA
CASSPKASRSTDTQYF
>NA|TRBJ1-6|TRBV7-2|TRBD1
CASSLGQGHSPLHF
>once|TRBJ2-2|TRBV11-1|NA
CASSLGQTNTGELFF
>NA|TRBJ1-1|TRBV5-1|TRBD1
CASSSRDRGIMNTEAFF
>NA|TRBJ1-1|TRBV9|NA
CASHVNRVEDTEAFF
>NA|TRBJ1-6|TRBV2|NA
CASNLKNNSPLHF
>NA|TRBJ2-7|TRBV7-3|TRBD2
CASSPTSGAYYEQYF
>few|TRBJ1-2|TRBV13|NA
CASSAAGGNYGYTF
>NA|TRBJ2-5|TRBV7-2|NA
CASSLGFGPGETQYF